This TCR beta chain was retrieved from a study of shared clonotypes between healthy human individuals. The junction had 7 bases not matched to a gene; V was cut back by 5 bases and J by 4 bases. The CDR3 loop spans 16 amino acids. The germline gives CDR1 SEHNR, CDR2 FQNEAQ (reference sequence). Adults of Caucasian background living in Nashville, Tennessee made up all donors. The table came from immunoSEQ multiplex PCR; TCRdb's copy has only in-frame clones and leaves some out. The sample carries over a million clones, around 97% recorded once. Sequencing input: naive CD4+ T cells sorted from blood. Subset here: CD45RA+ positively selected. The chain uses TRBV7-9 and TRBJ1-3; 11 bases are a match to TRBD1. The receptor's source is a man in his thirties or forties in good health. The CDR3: CASSPRTGGLGNTIYF. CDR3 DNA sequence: TGTGCCAGCAGCCCACGGACAGGGGGCTTGGGAAACACCATATATTTT.